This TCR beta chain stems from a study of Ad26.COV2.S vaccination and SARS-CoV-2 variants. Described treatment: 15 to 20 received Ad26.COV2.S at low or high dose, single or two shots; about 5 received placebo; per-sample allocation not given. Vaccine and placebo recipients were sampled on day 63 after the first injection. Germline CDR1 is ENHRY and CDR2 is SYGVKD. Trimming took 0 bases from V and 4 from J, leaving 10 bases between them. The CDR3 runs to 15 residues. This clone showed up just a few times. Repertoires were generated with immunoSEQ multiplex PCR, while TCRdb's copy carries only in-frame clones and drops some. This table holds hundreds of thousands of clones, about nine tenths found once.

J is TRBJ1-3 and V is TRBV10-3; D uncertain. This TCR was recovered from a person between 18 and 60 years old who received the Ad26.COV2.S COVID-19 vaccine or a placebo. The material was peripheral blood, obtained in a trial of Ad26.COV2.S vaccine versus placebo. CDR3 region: CAISESSSGGNTIYF. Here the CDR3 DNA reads TGTGCCATCAGTGAGTCAAGTTCCGGAGGAAACACCATATATTTT.